The next 4 T cell receptor beta chains were all read from a single sample in a study of shared clonotypes between healthy human individuals. The data were produced by immunoSEQ multiplex PCR, yet TCRdb's version contains in-frame clones alone and is incomplete. The sample contains approximately 2.1 million clones, roughly 93% of which appear only once. Sequencing used naive CD4+ T cells from PBMCs. Subset indicated: CD45RA+ positively selected. All receptors derive from a man younger than 35 in good health. Some clones in this sample may be carry-over from other donors' samples.

The V and J genes are TRBV27 and TRBJ1-1; possible D gene TRBD1, 5 bases. V was cut by 1 base and J by 1 base, with 13 bases left in between. Germline loops: CDR1 MNHEY, CDR2 SMNVEV (reference sequence). This CDR3 has 16 residues. The CDR3 DNA follows: TGTGCCAGCAGTTTATACGCCCCCGGGGGGAACACTGAAGCTTTCTTT. Translated: CASSLYAPGGNTEAFF.

This clone has only one observation. J is TRBJ2-7 and V is TRBV4-2, with a tentative D call TRBD1 (7 bases). Per germline, CDR1 LGHNA and CDR2 YNFKEQ. V gave up 8 bases and J gave up 7 bases, with 21 bases separating them. This CDR3 spans 14 amino acids. CDR3 loop: CASSYWRDSPEQYF. CDR3 coding DNA: TGTGCCAGCTCATATTGGCGGGACAGTCCTGAGCAGTACTTC.

The J gene is TRBJ1-5, the V gene TRBV28; 12 bases are a match to TRBD1. Germline V gives CDR1 MDHEN, CDR2 SYDVKM. Losses at the gene ends were 5 bases for V and 5 bases for J; bases not matched to a gene: 10. The CDR3 extends over 17 amino acids. The DNA of the CDR3 is TGTGCCAGCAGTGCCATGTTCCGGGACAGGGGGCATCAGCCCCAGCATTTT. It translates to CASSAMFRDRGHQPQHF.

The J gene is TRBJ2-7, the V gene TRBV28, with 9 positions matching TRBD1. The V and J ends lost 3 bases and 0 bases, in that order; junction bases with no gene match: 12. CDR1 and CDR2 (germline): MDHEN, SYDVKM. The CDR3 spans 18 residues. This chain's CDR3 is CASSLGTGLPTSSYEQYF. The CDR3 bases are TGTGCCAGCAGTTTGGGGACAGGGTTACCTACGAGCTCCTACGAGCAGTACTTC.